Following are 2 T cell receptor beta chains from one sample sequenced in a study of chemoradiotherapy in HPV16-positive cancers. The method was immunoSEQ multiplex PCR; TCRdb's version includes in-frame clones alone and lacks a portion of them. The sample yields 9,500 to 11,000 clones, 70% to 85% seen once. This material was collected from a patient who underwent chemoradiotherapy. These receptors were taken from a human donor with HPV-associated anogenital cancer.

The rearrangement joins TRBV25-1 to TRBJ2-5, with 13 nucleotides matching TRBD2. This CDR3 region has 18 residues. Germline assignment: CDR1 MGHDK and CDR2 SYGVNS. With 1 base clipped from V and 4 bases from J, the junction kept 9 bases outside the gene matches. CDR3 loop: CASSESVLAGGRGETQYF. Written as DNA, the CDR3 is TGTGCCAGCAGTGAATCGGTACTAGCGGGAGGGCGGGGAGAGACCCAGTACTTC.

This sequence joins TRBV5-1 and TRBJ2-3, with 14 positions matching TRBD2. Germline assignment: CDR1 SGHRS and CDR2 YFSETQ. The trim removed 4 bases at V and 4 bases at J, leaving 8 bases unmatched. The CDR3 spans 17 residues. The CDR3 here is CASSTGTSGRGADTQYF. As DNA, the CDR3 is TGCGCCAGCAGCACAGGGACTAGCGGGAGAGGAGCAGATACGCAGTATTTT. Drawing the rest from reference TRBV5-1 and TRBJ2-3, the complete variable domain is KAGVTQTPRYLIKTRGQQVTLSCSPISGHRSVSWYQQTPGQGLQFLFEYFSETQRNKGNFPGRFSGRQFSNSRSEMNVSTLELGDSALYLCASSTGTSGRGADTQYFGPGTRLTVL.